This section outlines one T cell receptor (beta chain) sequence together with its context. The sample is drawn from a study of Tregs in tolerant kidney transplant recipients. Generated by immunoSEQ multiplex PCR, the TCRdb table keeps only in-frame clones and is missing some. The table has more than 95,000 clones, roughly nine tenths seen once; the top ten hold more than 0.45%. V was pared by 1 base and J by 0 bases, with 10 bases between. CDR3 length equals 16 residues. The V gene's germline CDR1 is SGHRS and CDR2 YFSETQ. The clonotype originates from a human donor in good health. The chain combines TRBV5-1 with TRBJ2-2; D not certain. The specimen was CD4+ T cells from blood. The CDR3 protein is CASSLSQQTNTGELFF. CDR3 nucleotides: TGCGCCAGCAGCTTGTCACAACAGACGAACACCGGGGAGCTGTTTTTT.